Sequencing of this T cell receptor beta chain was carried out in a study of T cells expressing NK-cell markers. Study details: HCMV seropositivity marked seven of the eight sequenced donors; one was seronegative. Findings of the study overall: In five or six donors, dominant CD3+CD56+NKG2C+ clonotypes ranked among the top 10 CD8+ clonotypes. Once again these clonotypes came out on top in the CD3+CD56-NKG2C+ fraction of a few donors.

UMIs were included in TCR beta cDNA generated by 5'RACE template switching. TCRdb reprocessed the 5' RACE reads, with one entry per CDR3 protein and no DNA. The sample shows 450,000 to 600,000 distinct CDR3 sequences, and approximately 4% sits with its ten largest clones. To note about this clonotype: Its matching antigen is unknown.

The source of this sequence is a man aged 18 to 30 in good health. The sample consisted of blood T cells: a sorted CD56 or NKG2C T cell subset, CD4+ or CD8+ T cells, or bulk PBMC T cells (not recorded which).

This chain's CDR3 is CSVRTTGTVNGELFF. The rearrangement uses TRBV29-1 and TRBJ2-2; TCRdb designates TRBD1, a call that cannot be tested without DNA. The CDR3 runs to 15 residues. Germline CDR1 is SQVTM and CDR2 is ANQGSEA.